This record concerns one T cell receptor (beta chain) sequence. Its antigen is currently unknown. This CDR3 spans 16 amino acids. V was clipped by 5 bases and J by 0 bases, with 19 bases between them. The germline gives CDR1 GTSNPN, CDR2 SVGIG (reference sequence). Samples from alopecia areata patients were lesional scalp punch biopsies and peripheral blood. This entry belongs to a study of CD8+ T cells in alopecia areata. Whole-study results and caveats: In lesional scalp, particularly from alopecia totalis/universalis, clonality was higher than in normal scalp.

In each case, RNA was isolated and then reverse transcribed into cDNA as the sequencing template. Clones were read by immunoSEQ multiplex PCR, and TCRdb kept only the in-frame ones, dropping some. Found here are about 150,000 clones, 50% to 65% of them singletons; the top ten hold just under 20%. Sample: CD8+ T cells sorted from blood, taken at week 0. The sequence came from a human donor with alopecia areata. The chain combines TRBV30 with TRBJ1-1; D call uncertain. CDR3 in DNA: TGTGCCTGGTCCGAACAGTTCCTAGTTATGAACACTGAAGCTTTCTTT. This sequence encodes CAWSEQFLVMNTEAFF.